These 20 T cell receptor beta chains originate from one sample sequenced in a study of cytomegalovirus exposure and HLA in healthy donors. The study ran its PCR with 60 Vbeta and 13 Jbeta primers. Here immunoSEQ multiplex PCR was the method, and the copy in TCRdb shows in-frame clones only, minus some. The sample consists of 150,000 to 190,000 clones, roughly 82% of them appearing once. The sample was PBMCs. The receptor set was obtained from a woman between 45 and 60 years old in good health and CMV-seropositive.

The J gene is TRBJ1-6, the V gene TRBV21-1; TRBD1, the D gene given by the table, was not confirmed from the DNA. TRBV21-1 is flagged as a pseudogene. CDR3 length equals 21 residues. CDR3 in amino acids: CASSADCRGTRTGVGNSPLHF. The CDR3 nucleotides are TGTGCCAGCAGCGCCGATTGCCGCGGAACAAGGACAGGGGTTGGGAATTCACCCCTCCACTTT.

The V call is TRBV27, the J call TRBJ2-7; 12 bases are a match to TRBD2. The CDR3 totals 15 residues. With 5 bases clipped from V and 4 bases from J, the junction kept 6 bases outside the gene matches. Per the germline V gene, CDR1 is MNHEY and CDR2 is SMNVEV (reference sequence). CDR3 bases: TGTGCCAGCAGTACCCGACTAGCGGGGGCGTACGAGCAGTACTTC. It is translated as CASSTRLAGAYEQYF.

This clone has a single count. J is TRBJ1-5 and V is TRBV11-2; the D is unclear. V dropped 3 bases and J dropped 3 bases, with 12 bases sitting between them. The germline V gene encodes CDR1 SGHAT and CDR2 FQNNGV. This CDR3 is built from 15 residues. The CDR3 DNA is TGTGCCAGCAGCTTTGAGTTCGGGGTCAATCAGCCCCAGCATTTT. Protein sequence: CASSFEFGVNQPQHF.

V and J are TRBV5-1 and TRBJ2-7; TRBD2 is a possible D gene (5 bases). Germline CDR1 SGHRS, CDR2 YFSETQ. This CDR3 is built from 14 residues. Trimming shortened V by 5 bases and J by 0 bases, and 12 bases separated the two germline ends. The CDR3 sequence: CASRDYGVSYEQYF. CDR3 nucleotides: TGCGCCAGCAGGGATTACGGGGTCTCCTACGAGCAGTACTTC. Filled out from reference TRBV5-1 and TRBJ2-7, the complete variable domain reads KAGVTQTPRYLIKTRGQQVTLSCSPISGHRSVSWYQQTPGQGLQFLFEYFSETQRNKGNFPGRFSGRQFSNSRSEMNVSTLELGDSALYLCASRDYGVSYEQYFGPGTRLTVT.

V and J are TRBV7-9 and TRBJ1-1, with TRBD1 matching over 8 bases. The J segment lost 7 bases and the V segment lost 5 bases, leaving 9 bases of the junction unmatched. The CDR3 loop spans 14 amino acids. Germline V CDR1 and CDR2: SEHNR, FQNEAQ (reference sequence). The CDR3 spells CASSATGVGGEAFF. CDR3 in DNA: TGTGCCAGCAGCGCGACAGGGGTGGGCGGTGAAGCTTTCTTT.

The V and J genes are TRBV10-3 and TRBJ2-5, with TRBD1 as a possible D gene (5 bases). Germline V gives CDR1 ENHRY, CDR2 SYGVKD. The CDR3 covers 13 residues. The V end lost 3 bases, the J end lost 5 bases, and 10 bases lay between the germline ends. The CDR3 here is CAISDQGRETQYF. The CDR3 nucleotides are TGTGCCATCAGTGACCAGGGAAGGGAGACCCAGTACTTC.

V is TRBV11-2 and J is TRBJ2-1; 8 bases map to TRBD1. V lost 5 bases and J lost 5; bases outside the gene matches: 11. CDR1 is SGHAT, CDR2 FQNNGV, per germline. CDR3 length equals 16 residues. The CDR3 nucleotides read TGTGCCAGCAGCATTCCCGGGACAGGACCTAACAATGAGCAGTTCTTC. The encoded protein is CASSIPGTGPNNEQFF.

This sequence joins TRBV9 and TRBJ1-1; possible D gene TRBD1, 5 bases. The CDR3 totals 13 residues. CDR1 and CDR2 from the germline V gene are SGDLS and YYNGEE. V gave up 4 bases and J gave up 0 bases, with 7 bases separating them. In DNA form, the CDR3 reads TGTGCCAGCAGCTTGACAGTGAACACTGAAGCTTTCTTT. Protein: CASSLTVNTEAFF.

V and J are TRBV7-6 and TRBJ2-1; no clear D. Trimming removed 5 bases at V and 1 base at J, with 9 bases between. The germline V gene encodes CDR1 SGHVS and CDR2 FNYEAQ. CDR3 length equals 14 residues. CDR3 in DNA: TGTGCCAGCAGCCAGTCCTTTTCCTACAATGAGCAGTTCTTC. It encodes CASSQSFSYNEQFF.

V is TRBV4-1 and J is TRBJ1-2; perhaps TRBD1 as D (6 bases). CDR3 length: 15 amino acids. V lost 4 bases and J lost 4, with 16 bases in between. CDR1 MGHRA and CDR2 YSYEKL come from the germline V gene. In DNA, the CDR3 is TGCGCCAGCAGCCCCTCCTCTGGACAGACCTATGGCTACACCTTC. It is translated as CASSPSSGQTYGYTF.

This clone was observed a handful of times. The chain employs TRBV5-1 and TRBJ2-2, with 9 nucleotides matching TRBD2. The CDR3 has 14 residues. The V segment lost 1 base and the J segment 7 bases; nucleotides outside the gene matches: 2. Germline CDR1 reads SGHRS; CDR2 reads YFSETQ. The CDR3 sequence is CASSLRLADGELFF. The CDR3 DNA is TGCGCCAGCAGCTTGAGACTAGCGGACGGGGAGCTGTTTTTT.

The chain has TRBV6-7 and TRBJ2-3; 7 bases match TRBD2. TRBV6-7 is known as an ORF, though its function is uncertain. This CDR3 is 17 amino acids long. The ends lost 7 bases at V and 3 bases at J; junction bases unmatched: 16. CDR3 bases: TGTGCCAGCACGAACTCTCAACGACTAGCTTCTACAGATACGCAGTATTTT. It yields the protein CASTNSQRLASTDTQYF.

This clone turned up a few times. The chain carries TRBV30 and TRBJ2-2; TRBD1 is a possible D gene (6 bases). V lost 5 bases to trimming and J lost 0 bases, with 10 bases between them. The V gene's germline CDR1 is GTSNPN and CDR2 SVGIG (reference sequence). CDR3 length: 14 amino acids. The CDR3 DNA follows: TGTGCCTGGGCCAGGGGAACGAACACCGGGGAGCTGTTTTTT. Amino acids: CAWARGTNTGELFF.

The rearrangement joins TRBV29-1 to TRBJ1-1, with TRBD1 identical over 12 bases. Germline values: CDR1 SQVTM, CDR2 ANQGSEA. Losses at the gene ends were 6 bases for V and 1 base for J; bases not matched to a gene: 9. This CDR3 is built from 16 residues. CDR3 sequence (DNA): TGCAGCGTGCCGGGACAGGGGGCTAACGGGAACACTGAAGCTTTCTTT. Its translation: CSVPGQGANGNTEAFF. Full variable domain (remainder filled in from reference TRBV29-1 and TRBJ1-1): SAVISQKPSRDICQRGTSLTIQCQVDSQVTMMFWYRQQPGQSLTLIATANQGSEATYESGFVIDKFPISRPNLTFSTLTVSNMSPEDSSIYLCSVPGQGANGNTEAFFGQGTRLTVV.

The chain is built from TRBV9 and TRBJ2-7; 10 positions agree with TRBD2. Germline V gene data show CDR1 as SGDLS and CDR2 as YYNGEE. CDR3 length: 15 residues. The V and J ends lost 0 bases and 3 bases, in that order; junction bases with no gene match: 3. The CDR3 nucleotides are TGTGCCAGCAGCGTAGAACTAGCGGGGAACTACGAGCAGTACTTC. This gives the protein CASSVELAGNYEQYF.

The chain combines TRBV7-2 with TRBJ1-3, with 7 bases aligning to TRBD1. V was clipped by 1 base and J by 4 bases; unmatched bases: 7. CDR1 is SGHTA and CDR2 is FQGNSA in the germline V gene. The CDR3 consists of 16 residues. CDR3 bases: TGTGCCAGCAGCTTAGTGGCGACAGGGACCGGAAACACCATATATTTT. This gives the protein CASSLVATGTGNTIYF.

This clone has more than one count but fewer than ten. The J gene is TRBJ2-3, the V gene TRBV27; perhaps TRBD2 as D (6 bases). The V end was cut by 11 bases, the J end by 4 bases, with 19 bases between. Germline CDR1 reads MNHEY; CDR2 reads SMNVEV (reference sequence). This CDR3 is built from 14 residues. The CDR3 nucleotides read TGTGCCCGCTTTTGGGAGGTGCATCCAGATACGCAGTATTTT. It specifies CARFWEVHPDTQYF.

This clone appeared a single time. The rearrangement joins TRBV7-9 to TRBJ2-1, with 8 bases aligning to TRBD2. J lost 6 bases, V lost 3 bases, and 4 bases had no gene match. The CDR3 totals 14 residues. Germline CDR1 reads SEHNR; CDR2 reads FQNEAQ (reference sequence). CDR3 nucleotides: TGTGCCAGCAGCTTCAGCGGGGGACTCAATGAGCAGTTCTTC. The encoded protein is CASSFSGGLNEQFF.

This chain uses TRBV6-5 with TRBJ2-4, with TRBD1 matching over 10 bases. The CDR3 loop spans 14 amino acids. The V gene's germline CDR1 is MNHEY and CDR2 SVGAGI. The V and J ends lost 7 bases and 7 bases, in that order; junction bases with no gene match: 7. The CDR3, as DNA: TGTGCCAGCAAGACAGGGGGCGATTCTAACATTCAGTACTTC. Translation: CASKTGGDSNIQYF.

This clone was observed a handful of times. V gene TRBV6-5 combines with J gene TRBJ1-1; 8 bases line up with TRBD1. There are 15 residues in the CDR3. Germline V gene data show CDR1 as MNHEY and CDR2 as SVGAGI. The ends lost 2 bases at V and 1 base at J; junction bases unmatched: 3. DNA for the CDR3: TGTGCCAGCAGTTACATTGACAGGGGGAACACTGAAGCTTTCTTT. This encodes CASSYIDRGNTEAFF.